These T cell receptor beta chains were read from a single sample in a study of blood T cell repertoires in COVID-19. Sequencing was performed with immunoSEQ multiplex PCR; in TCRdb, only in-frame clones are kept and a portion is missing. Here the sample spans about 75,000 clones, about 88% being singletons. Sequencing was done on a sample of peripheral blood. The receptors here all came from a human donor in a cohort sampled during active COVID-19. CDR3s include the opening cysteine and the closing phenylalanine or tryptophan. The order of the fields is V gene, D gene, J gene, CDR3 protein, CDR3 DNA. The D gene is left open where the match is weak.

TRBV5-4	TRBD1	TRBJ1-1	CASRPGGSLTEAFF	TGTGCCAGCAGACCAGGGGGCAGCTTGACTGAAGCTTTCTTT
TRBV7-2	TRBD2	TRBJ2-3	CASSFASGGTDTQYF	TGTGCCAGCAGCTTTGCTAGCGGGGGCACAGATACGCAGTATTTT
TRBV19	.	TRBJ2-7	CASSITGRGEQYF	TGTGCCAGTAGTATAACAGGGCGAGGCGAGCAGTACTTC
TRBV3-1/TRBV3-2	TRBD2	TRBJ2-2	CASSLGLARTGELFF	TGTGCCAGCAGCCTGGGACTAGCACGCACCGGGGAGCTGTTTTTT
TRBV5-8	TRBD1	TRBJ2-2	CASSSGQGHTGELFF	TGTGCCAGCAGCTCGGGACAGGGGCACACCGGGGAGCTGTTTTTT
TRBV6-5	TRBD2	TRBJ2-7	CASSHTGTSEEQYF	TGTGCCAGCAGCCATACCGGGACTAGCGAAGAGCAGTACTTC
TRBV7-8	TRBD1	TRBJ2-3	CASSLDRGDTQYF	TGTGCCAGCAGCTTAGACAGGGGAGATACGCAGTATTTT
TRBV7-9	.	TRBJ1-2	CASSLSLGGNYGYTF	TGTGCCAGCAGCTTATCCCTAGGTGGGAACTATGGCTACACCTTC
TRBV28	TRBD2	TRBJ2-5	CASSLLAGGRGTQYF	TGTGCCAGCAGTTTACTCGCGGGGGGGCGGGGGACCCAGTACTTC
TRBV19	.	TRBJ1-6	CASKTGPLDNSPLHF	TGTGCCAGTAAAACAGGACCGCTCGATAATTCACCCCTCCACTTT
TRBV10-1	.	TRBJ2-3	CASSDEGSDTQYF	TGCGCCAGCAGTGATGAGGGATCAGATACGCAGTATTTT
TRBV7-9	TRBD1	TRBJ2-7	CASSPGQVRSYEQYF	TGTGCCAGCAGCCCGGGACAGGTCCGATCCTACGAGCAGTACTTC
TRBV4-1	.	TRBJ2-1	CASSQPSAGAGASYEQFF	TGCGCCAGCAGCCAACCCTCCGCGGGGGCGGGAGCATCTTATGAGCAGTTCTTC
TRBV7-9	TRBD2	TRBJ2-7	CASSLAASGIRSEQYF	TGTGCCAGCAGCTTAGCGGCTAGCGGGATTCGTAGCGAGCAGTACTTC
TRBV27	TRBD1	TRBJ1-1	CASSSNRGRKTEAFF	TGTGCCAGCAGTTCAAACAGGGGGCGAAAGACTGAAGCTTTCTTT